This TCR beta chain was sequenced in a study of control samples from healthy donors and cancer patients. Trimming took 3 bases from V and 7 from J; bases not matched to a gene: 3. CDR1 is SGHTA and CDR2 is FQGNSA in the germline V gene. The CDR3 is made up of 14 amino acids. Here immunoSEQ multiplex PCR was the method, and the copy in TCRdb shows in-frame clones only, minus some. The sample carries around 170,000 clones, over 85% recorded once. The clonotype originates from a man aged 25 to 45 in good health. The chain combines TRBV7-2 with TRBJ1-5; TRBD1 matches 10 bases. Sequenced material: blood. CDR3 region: CASSLDRGMQPQHF. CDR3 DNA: TGTGCCAGCAGCTTGGACAGGGGGATGCAGCCCCAGCATTTT. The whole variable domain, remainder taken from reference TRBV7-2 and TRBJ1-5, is GAGVSQSPSNKVTEKGKDVELRCDPISGHTALYWYRQSLGQGLEFLIYFQGNSAPDKSGLPSDRFSAERTGGSVSTLTIQRTQQEDSAVYLCASSLDRGMQPQHFGDGTRLSIL.